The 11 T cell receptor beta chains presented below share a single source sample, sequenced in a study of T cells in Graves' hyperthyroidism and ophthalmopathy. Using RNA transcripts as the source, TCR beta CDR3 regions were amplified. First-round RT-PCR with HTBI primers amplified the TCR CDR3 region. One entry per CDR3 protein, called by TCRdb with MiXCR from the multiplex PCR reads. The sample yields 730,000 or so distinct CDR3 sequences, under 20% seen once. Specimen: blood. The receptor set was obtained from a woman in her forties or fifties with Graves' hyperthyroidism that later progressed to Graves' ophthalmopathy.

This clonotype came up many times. CDR3 amino acids: CAISRGGSGNEQFF. The CDR3 region has the DNA TGTGCCATCAGTCGGGGGGGCAGTGGTAATGAGCAGTTCTTC. J is TRBJ2-1 and V is TRBV10-3; 8 bases fit TRBD2. The CDR3 totals 14 residues. Germline lookup yields CDR1 ENHRY and CDR2 SYGVKD. Trimming cost V 5 bases and J 7 bases; bases outside gene matches: 7.

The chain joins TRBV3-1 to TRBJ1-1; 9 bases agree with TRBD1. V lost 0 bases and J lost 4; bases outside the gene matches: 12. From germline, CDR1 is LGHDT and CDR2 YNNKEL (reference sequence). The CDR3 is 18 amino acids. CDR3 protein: CASSQDPDRGALSTEAFF. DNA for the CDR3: TGTGCCAGCAGCCAAGACCCCGACAGGGGGGCCCTGAGCACTGAAGCTTTCTTT.

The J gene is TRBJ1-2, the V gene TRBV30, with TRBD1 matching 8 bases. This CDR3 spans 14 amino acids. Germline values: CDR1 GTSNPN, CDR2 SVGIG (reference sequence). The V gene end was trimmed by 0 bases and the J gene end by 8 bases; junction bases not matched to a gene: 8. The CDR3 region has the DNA TGTGCCTGGAGTGTAGGGCAGGGGGCAGGAGGCTACACCTTC. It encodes CAWSVGQGAGGYTF.

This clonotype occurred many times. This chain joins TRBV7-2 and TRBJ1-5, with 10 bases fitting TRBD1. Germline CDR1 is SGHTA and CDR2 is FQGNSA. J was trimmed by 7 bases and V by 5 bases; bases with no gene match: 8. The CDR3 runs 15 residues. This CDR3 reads CASSPGTGAGQPQHF. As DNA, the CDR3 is TGTGCCAGCAGCCCTGGGACAGGGGCGGGCCAGCCCCAGCATTTT. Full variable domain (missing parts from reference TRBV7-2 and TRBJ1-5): GAGVSQSPSNKVTEKGKDVELRCDPISGHTALYWYRQSLGQGLEFLIYFQGNSAPDKSGLPSDRFSAERTGGSVSTLTIQRTQQEDSAVYLCASSPGTGAGQPQHFGDGTRLSIL.

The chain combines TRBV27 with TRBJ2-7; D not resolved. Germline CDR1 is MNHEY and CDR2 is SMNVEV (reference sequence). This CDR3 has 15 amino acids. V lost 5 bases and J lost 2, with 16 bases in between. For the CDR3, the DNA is TGTGCCAGCAGTCCCACCCTTGACGGACCCTACGAGCAGTACTTC. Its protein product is CASSPTLDGPYEQYF.

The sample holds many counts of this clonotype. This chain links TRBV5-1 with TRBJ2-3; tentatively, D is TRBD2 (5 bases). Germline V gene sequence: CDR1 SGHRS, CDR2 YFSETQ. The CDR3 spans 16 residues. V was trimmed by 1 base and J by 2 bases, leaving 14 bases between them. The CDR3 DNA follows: TGCGCCAGCAGCTTGCCTCAGGAGGCCCTCACAGATACGCAGTATTTT. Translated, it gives CASSLPQEALTDTQYF.

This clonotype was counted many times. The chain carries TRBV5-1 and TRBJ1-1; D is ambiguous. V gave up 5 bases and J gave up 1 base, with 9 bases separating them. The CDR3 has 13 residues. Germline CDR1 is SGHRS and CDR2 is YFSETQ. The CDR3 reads CASRDGSNTEAFF. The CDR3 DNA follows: TGCGCCAGCAGGGACGGCTCGAACACTGAAGCTTTCTTT.

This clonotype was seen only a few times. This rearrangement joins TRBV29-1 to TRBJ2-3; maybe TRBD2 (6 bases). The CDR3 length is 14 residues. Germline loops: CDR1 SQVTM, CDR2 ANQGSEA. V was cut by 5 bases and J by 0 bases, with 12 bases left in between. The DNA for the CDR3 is TGCAGCGTTTCAATCGGGACTAGCACAGATACGCAGTATTTT. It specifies CSVSIGTSTDTQYF.

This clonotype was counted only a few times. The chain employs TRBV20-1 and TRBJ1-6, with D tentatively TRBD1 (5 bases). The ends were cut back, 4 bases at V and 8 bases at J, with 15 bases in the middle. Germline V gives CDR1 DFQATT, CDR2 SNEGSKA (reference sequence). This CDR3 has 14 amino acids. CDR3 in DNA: TGCAGTGCTACCGCAGGGCTCCCCGATTCACCCCTCCACTTT. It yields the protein CSATAGLPDSPLHF.

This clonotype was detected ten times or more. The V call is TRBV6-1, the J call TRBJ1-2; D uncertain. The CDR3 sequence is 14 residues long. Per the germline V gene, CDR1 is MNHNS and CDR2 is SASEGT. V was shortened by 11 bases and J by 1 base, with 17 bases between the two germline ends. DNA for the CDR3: TGTGCCCGCACGGCGAATTTAGTTAACTATGGCTACACCTTC. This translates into CARTANLVNYGYTF.

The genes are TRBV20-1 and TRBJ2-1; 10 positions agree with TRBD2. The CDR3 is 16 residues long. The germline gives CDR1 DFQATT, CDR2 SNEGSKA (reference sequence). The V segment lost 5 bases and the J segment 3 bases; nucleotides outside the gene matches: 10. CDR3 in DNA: TGCAGTGCTGAGAGGGGTAGCGGGGGGATCTACAATGAGCAGTTCTTC. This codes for CSAERGSGGIYNEQFF.